The T cell receptor (beta chain) described here comes from a study of T cell responses to AZD1222 COVID-19 vaccine. Method: immunoSEQ multiplex PCR; TCRdb's copy keeps in-frame clones and lacks some. The data contain 90,000 to 120,000 clones, over 70% of them singletons. Trimming took 5 bases from V and 0 from J; bases not matched to a gene: 6. Per germline, CDR1 MNHEY and CDR2 SVGEGT. The CDR3 sequence is 16 residues long. Remarks on this clone: The antigen is undetermined.

Whole-study findings and limits: Clonal diversity was possibly underestimated; the donors were predominantly white British and more often female.

This clonotype was sampled from an adult in good health. The starting material was peripheral blood, obtained on day 0 of AZD1222 vaccination. V is TRBV6-2 or TRBV6-3 and J is TRBJ1-1; the match to TRBD1 covers 10 bases. The CDR3 spells CASSGDRGPLNTEAFF. CDR3 DNA sequence: TGTGCCAGCAGTGGAGACAGGGGGCCCCTGAACACTGAAGCTTTCTTT.